This T cell receptor beta chain was identified in a study of shared clonotypes between healthy human individuals. Study observations and caveats: A generally larger estimated richness was seen in naive subsets than in memory subsets. In this cohort, only blood was sampled, and tissue repertoires likely differ.

The naive CD8 subset, CD45RO-negative cells positively selected for CCR7, excluded terminally differentiated effector memory CD45RA+ cells. With respect to this clone: Its cognate antigen is unknown.

The data were produced by immunoSEQ multiplex PCR, yet TCRdb's version contains in-frame clones alone and is incomplete. The data hold nearly 2 million clones, with about 95% observed a single time. This CDR3 comprises 15 residues. The chain carries TRBV12-2 and TRBJ1-2; no DNA check was done on the table's D call, TRBD1. TRBV12-2 counts as a pseudogene. This TCR was recovered from a man aged 18 to 35 in good health. The sequencing input was naive CD8+ T cells sorted from blood. CDR3 residues: CASRPDRSGLYGYTF. The CDR3 nucleotides are TGTGCAAGTCGCCCGGACAGGTCGGGACTCTATGGCTACACCTTC.